A selection of T cell receptor beta chains follows, all from one sample in a study of blood T cell repertoires in COVID-19. The repertoire was sequenced with immunoSEQ multiplex PCR; TCRdb's copy has only in-frame clones and lacks some. The repertoire has some 250,000 clones, roughly 86% of them found once; the top ten carry roughly 3.1%. The sequencing sample was made of PBMCs or T cells enriched from blood (not recorded which). The receptor source for this set is a woman between 35 and 50 years old with acute COVID-19. Both conserved end residues are part of each CDR3. A D gene is named only where the DNA matches it firmly. The listing skips clone size in some rows; elsewhere it reads once, few, many or a size class.

TRBV25-1	NA	few	TRBJ1-1	CASSELDSTEAFF	TGTGCCAGCAGTGAATTGGACAGCACTGAAGCTTTCTTT
TRBV29-1	NA	NA	TRBJ2-7	CSVEDFRGRSYEQYF	TGCAGCGTTGAAGACTTTAGAGGCAGATCCTACGAGCAGTACTTC
TRBV5-1	NA	NA	TRBJ2-7	CASSWGAGGDYEQYF	TGCGCCAGCAGCTGGGGAGCGGGTGGGGACTACGAGCAGTACTTC
TRBV7-9	TRBD2	NA	TRBJ2-1	CASSLQPGGSGEQFF	TGTGCCAGCAGCTTACAGCCGGGAGGGTCTGGTGAGCAGTTCTTC
TRBV5-1	TRBD2	NA	TRBJ2-1	CASSLGLGWTSGGDGDEQFF	TGCGCCAGCAGCTTGGGGCTCGGTTGGACCTCGGGAGGGGACGGGGATGAGCAGTTCTTC
TRBV27	NA	once	TRBJ2-5	CASSFLGRDETQYF	TGTGCCAGCAGTTTCCTCGGCAGGGATGAGACCCAGTACTTC
TRBV19	TRBD1	NA	TRBJ2-2	CASTTDRGSNTGELFF	TGTGCCAGTACCACGGACAGGGGATCGAACACCGGGGAGCTGTTTTTT
TRBV12-3/TRBV12-4	TRBD1	NA	TRBJ2-7	CASSPTGPHEQYF	TGTGCCAGCAGTCCGACAGGGCCCCACGAGCAGTACTTC
TRBV7-2	NA	NA	TRBJ1-3	CASSPRTATGNTIYF	TGTGCCAGCAGCCCCCGGACAGCGACTGGAAACACCATATATTTT
TRBV9	NA	NA	TRBJ1-1	CASRPGDGNTEAFF	TGTGCCAGCAGGCCGGGGGACGGGAACACTGAAGCTTTCTTT
TRBV11-3	TRBD2	NA	TRBJ2-5	CASSPGSPLAGGQETQYF	TGTGCCAGCAGTCCCGGATCCCCCTTAGCGGGAGGCCAAGAGACCCAGTACTTC
TRBV15	NA	NA	TRBJ2-7	CATSRDPTYEQYF	TGTGCCACCAGCAGAGACCCTACCTACGAGCAGTACTTC
TRBV30	NA	few	TRBJ1-2	CAWRGPGGIYGYTF	TGTGCCTGGAGGGGGCCCGGGGGGATCTATGGCTACACCTTC
TRBV13	TRBD2	NA	TRBJ2-1	CASNVAGGKYNEQFF	TGTGCCAGCAACGTAGCGGGAGGGAAATACAATGAGCAGTTCTTC
TRBV27	TRBD2	NA	TRBJ2-2	CASSLRGSAGGGTGELFF	TGTGCCAGCAGTTTACGGGGTTCGGCGGGAGGAGGAACCGGGGAGCTGTTTTTT
TRBV7-8	NA	NA	TRBJ2-7	CASSLSGEQYF	TGTGCCAGCAGCCTGAGCGGCGAGCAGTACTTC
TRBV19	TRBD2	NA	TRBJ2-4	CASRRTSGSLGKNIQYF	TGTGCCAGTAGGCGGACTAGCGGGAGTCTTGGCAAAAACATTCAGTACTTC
TRBV10-1	NA	NA	TRBJ2-3	CASSESAGSTDTQYF	TGCGCCAGCAGTGAGTCGGCAGGAAGCACAGATACGCAGTATTTT
TRBV6-4	TRBD1	NA	TRBJ1-2	CASSDSRGQRGYTF	TGTGCCAGCAGTGACTCGAGGGGGCAACGAGGCTACACCTTC
TRBV6-5	NA	once	TRBJ1-2	CASRHRRHTDYGYTF	TGTGCCAGCAGGCACAGACGCCACACGGACTATGGCTACACCTTC
TRBV5-6	NA	NA	TRBJ2-5	CASSPRVGETQYF	TGTGCCAGCAGCCCGAGGGTTGGAGAGACCCAGTACTTC
TRBV4-1	NA	NA	TRBJ2-1	CASSQQGRSYNEQFF	TGCGCCAGCAGCCAACAGGGGAGATCCTACAATGAGCAGTTCTTC
TRBV7-9	TRBD1	NA	TRBJ1-4	CASSLAFDRGEKLFF	TGTGCCAGCAGCTTAGCTTTCGACAGGGGTGAAAAACTGTTTTTT
TRBV7-2	TRBD2	once	TRBJ2-1	CASSLLLAGALRYNEQFF	TGTGCCAGCAGCTTACTTCTAGCGGGAGCCCTACGTTACAATGAGCAGTTCTTC
TRBV7-8	NA	NA	TRBJ2-3	CASSLARRTGSADTQYF	TGTGCCAGCAGCTTAGCGCGGAGAACAGGGTCGGCAGATACGCAGTATTTT
TRBV4-1	TRBD2	NA	TRBJ2-7	CASSQASGSLYEQYF	TGCGCCAGCAGCCAAGCTAGCGGGAGCTTGTACGAGCAGTACTTC
TRBV7-3	TRBD1	NA	TRBJ1-2	CASSQGGDANYGYTF	TGTGCCAGCAGCCAAGGGGGCGATGCTAACTATGGCTACACCTTC
TRBV5-5	TRBD2	NA	TRBJ2-2	CASSQIAGGDTGELFF	TGTGCCAGCAGTCAAATAGCGGGAGGAGACACCGGGGAGCTGTTTTTT
TRBV19	NA	few	TRBJ2-7	CASSIDHYSGPYEQYF	TGTGCCAGTAGTATAGATCACTATAGCGGTCCCTACGAGCAGTACTTC